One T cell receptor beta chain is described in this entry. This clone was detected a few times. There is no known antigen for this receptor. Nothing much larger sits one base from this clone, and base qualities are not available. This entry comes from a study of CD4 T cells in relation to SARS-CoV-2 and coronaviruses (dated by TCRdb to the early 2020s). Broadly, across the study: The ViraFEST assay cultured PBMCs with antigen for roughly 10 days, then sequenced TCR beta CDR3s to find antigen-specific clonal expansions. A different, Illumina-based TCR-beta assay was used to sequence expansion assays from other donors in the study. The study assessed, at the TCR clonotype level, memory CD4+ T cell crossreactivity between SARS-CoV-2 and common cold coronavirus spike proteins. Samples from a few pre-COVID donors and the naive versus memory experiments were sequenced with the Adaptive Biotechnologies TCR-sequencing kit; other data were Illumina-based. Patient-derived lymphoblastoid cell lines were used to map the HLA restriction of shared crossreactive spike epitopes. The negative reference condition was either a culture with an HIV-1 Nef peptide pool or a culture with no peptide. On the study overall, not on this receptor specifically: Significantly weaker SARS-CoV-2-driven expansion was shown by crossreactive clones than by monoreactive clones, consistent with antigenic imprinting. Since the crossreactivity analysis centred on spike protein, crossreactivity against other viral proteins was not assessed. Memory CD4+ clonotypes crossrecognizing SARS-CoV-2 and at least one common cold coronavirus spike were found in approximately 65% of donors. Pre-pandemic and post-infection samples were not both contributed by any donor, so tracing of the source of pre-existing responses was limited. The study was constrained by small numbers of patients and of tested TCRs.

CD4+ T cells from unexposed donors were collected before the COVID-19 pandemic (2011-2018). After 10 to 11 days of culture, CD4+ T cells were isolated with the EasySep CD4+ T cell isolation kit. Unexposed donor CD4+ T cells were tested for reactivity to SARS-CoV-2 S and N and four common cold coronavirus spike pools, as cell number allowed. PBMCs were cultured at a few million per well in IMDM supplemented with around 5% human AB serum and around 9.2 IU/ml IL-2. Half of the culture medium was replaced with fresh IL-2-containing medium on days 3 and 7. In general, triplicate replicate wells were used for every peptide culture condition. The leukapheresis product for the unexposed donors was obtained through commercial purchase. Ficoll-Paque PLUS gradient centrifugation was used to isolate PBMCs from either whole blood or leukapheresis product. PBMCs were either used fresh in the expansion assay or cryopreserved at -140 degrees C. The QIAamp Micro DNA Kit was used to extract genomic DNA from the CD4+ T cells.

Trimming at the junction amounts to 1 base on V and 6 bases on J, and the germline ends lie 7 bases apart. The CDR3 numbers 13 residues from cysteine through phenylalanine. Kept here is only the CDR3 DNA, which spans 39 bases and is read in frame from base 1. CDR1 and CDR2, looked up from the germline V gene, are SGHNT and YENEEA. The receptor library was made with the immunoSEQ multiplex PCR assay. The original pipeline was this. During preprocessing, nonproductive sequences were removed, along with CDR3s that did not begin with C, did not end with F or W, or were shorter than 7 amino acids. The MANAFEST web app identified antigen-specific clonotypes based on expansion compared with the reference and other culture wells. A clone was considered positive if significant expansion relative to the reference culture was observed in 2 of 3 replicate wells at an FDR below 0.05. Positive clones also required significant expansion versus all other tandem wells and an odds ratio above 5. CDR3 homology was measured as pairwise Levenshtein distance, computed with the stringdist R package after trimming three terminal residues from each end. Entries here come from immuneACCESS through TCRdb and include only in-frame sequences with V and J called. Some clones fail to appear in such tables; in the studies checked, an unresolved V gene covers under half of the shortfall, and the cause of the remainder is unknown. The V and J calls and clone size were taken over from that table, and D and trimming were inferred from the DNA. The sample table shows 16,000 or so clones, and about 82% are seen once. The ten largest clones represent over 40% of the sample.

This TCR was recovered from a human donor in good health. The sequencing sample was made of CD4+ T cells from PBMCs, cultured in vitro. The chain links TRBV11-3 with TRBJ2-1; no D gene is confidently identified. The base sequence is TGTGCCAGCAGCTTAGCAGAGGCCAATGAGCAGTTCTTC. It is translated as CASSLAEANEQFF.